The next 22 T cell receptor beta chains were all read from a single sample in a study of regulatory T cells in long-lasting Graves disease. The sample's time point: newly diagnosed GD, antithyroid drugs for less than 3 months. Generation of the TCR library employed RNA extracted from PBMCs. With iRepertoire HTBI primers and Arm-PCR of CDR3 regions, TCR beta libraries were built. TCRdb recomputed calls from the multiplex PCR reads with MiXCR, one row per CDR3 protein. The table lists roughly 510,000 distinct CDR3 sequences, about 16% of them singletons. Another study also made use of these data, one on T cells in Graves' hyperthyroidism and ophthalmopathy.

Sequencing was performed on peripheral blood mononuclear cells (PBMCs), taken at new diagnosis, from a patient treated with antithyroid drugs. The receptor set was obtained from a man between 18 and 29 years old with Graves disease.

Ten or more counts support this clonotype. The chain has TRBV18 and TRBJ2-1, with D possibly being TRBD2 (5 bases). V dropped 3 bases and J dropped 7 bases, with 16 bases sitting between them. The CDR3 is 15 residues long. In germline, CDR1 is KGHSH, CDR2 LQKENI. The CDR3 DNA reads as TGTGCCAGCTCACCGCCCCACCGAACGGGGAATGAGCAGTTCTTC. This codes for CASSPPHRTGNEQFF. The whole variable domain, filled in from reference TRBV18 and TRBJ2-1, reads NAGVMQNPRHLVRRRGQEARLRCSPMKGHSHVYWYRQLPEEGLKFMVYLQKENIIDESGMPKERFSAEFPKEGPSILRIQQVVRGDSAAYFCASSPPHRTGNEQFFGPGTRLTVL.

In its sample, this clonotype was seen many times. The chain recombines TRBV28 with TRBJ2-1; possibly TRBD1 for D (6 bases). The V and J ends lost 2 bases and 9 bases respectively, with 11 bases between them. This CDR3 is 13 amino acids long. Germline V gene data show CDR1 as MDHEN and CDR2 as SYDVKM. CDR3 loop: CASSLPGVGEQFF. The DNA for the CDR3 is TGTGCCAGCAGTTTACCAGGGGTCGGTGAGCAGTTCTTC. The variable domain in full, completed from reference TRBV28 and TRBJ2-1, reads DVKVTQSSRYLVKRTGEKVFLECVQDMDHENMFWYRQDPGLGLRLIYFSYDVKMKEKGDIPEGYSVSREKKERFSLILESASTNQTSMYLCASSLPGVGEQFFGPGTRLTVL.

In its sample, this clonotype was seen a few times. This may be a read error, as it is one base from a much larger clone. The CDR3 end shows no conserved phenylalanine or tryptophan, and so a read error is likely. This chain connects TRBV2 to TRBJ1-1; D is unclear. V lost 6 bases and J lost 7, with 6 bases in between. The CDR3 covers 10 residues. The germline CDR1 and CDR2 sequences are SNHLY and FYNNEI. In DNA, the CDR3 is TGTGCCAGCAGAGAGGATGAAGCTTTCCTT. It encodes CASREDEAFL.

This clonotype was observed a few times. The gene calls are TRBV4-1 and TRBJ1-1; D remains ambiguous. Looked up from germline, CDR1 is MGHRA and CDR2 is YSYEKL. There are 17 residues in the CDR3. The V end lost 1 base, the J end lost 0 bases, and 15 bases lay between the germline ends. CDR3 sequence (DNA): TGCGCCAGCAGCCAAGGACGGATATGGCATATGAACACTGAAGCTTTCTTT. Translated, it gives CASSQGRIWHMNTEAFF.

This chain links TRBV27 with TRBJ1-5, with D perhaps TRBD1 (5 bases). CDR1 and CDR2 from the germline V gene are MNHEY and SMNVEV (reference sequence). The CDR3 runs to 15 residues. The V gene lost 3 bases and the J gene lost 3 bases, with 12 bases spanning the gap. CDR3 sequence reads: CASSLSPGHNQPQHF. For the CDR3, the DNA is TGTGCCAGCAGTTTGTCCCCCGGACACAATCAGCCCCAGCATTTT.

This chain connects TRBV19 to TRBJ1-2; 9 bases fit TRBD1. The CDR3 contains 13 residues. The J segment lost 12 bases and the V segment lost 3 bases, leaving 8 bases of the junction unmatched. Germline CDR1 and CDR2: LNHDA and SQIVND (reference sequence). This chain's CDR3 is CASSMGQGSLDTF. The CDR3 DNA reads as TGTGCCAGTAGTATGGGACAGGGATCCCTCGACACCTTC.

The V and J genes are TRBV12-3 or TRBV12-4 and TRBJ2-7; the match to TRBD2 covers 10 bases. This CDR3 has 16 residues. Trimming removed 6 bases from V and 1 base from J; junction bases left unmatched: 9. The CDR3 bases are TGTGCCAGCAGCTTATCACTAGCGGGACGATCCTACGAGCAGTACTTC. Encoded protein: CASSLSLAGRSYEQYF.

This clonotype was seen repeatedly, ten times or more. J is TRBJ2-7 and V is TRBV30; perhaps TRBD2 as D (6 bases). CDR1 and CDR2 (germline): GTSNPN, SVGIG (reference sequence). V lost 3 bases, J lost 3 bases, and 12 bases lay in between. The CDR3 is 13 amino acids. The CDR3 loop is CAWSPPGLYEQYF. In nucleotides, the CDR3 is TGTGCCTGGAGCCCTCCGGGACTCTACGAGCAGTACTTC.

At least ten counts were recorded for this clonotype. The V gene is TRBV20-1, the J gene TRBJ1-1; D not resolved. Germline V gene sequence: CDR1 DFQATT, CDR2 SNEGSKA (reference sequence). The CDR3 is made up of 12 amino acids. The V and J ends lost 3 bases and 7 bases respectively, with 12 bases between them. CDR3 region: CSASGQISEAFF. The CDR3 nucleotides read TGCAGTGCTAGTGGGCAGATAAGTGAAGCTTTCTTT.

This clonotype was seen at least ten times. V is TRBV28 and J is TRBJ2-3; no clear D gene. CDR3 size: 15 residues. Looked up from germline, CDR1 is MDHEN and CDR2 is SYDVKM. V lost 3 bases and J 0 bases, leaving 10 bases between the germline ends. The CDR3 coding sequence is TGTGCCAGCAGTTTTCAAGGGCTTAGCACAGATACGCAGTATTTT. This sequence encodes CASSFQGLSTDTQYF.

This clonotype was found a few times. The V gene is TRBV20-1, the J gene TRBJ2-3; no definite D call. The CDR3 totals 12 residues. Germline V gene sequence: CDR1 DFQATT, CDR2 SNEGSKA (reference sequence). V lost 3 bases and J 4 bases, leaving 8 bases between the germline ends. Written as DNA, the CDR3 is TGCAGTGCTAGCACTCCGGCAGATACGCAGTATTTT. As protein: CSASTPADTQYF.

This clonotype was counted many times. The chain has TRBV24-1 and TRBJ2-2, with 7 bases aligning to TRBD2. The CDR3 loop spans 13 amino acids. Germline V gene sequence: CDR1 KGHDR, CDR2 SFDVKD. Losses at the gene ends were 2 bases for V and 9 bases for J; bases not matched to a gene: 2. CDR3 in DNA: TGTGCCACCAGTGATTCGACTAGCTGGGAGCTGTTTTTT. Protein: CATSDSTSWELFF.

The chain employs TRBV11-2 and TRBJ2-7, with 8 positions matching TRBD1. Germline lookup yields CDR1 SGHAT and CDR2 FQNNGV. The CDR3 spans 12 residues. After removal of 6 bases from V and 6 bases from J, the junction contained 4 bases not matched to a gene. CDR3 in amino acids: CASRDRALEQYF. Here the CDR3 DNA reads TGTGCCAGCAGGGACAGGGCTCTCGAGCAGTACTTC.

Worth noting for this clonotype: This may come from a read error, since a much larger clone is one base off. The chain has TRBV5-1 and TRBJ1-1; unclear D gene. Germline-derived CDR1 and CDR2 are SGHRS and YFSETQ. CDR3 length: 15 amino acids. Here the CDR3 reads CASSLEAELWTEASF. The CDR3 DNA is TGCGCCAGCAGCTTGGAAGCAGAACTATGGACTGAAGCTTCCTTT.

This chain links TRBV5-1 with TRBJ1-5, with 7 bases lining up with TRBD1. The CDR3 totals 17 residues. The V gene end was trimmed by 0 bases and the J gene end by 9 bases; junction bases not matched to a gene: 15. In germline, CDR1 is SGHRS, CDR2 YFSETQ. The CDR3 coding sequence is TGCGCCAGCAGCTTGGGACAGGGTTCTTTTCGGGATCGGCCCCAGCATTTT. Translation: CASSLGQGSFRDRPQHF.

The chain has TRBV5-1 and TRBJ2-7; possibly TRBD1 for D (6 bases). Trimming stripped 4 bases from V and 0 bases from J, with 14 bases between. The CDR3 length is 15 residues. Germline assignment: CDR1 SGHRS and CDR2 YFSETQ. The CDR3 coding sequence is TGCGCCAGCAGCAGTAGACAGGCTAGCTCCTACGAGCAGTACTTC. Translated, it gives CASSSRQASSYEQYF. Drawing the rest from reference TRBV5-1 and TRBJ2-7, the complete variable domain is KAGVTQTPRYLIKTRGQQVTLSCSPISGHRSVSWYQQTPGQGLQFLFEYFSETQRNKGNFPGRFSGRQFSNSRSEMNVSTLELGDSALYLCASSSRQASSYEQYFGPGTRLTVT.

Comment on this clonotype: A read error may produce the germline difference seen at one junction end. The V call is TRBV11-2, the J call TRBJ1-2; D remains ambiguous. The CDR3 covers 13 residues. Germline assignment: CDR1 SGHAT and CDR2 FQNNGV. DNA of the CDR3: TGTGTCAGCAGCCCCCCTCTTTCTGCTAGCTACACCTTC. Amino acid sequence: CVSSPPLSASYTF.

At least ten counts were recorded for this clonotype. CDR3 sequence: CASSSQRGTDTQYF. Here the CDR3 DNA reads TGTGCCAGCAGCTCTCAGCGGGGCACAGATACGCAGTATTTT. The chain employs TRBV7-3 and TRBJ2-3; a possible D gene is TRBD2 (6 bases). V lost 4 bases to trimming and J lost 1 base, with 9 bases between them. The CDR3 spans 14 residues. CDR1 SGHTA and CDR2 FQGTGA come from the germline V gene.

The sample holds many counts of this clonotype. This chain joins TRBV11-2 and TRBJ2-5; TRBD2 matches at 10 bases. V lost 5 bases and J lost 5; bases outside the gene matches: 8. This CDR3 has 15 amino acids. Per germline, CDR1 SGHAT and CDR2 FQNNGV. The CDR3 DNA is TGTGCCAGCAGCCCTTTAGCGGGAGGCGGGGAGACCCAGTACTTC. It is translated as CASSPLAGGGETQYF. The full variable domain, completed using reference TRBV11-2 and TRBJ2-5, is EAGVAQSPRYKIIEKRQSVAFWCNPISGHATLYWYQQILGQGPKLLIQFQNNGVVDDSQLPKDRFSAERLKGVDSTLKIQPAKLEDSAVYLCASSPLAGGGETQYFGPGTRLLVL.

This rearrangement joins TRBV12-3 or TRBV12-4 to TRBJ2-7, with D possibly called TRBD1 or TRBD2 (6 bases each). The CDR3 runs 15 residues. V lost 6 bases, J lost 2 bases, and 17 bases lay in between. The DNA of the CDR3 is TGTGCCAGCAGCTTCGAGACTAGGGGGACCTACGAGCAGTACTTC. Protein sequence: CASSFETRGTYEQYF.

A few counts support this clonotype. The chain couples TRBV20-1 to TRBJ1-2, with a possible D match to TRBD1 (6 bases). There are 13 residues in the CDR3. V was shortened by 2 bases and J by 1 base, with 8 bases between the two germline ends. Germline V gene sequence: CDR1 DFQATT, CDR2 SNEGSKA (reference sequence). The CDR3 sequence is CSARTGLNYGYTF. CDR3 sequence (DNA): TGCAGTGCTAGAACAGGGCTTAACTATGGCTACACCTTC.

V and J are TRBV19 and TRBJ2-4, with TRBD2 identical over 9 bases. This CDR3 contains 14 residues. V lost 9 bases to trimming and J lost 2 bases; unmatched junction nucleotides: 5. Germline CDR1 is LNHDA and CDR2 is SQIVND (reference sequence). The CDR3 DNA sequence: TGTGCCAGCACGGGACTAGCCTCCAAAAACATTCAGTACTTC. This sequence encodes CASTGLASKNIQYF.